One sample yielded the 20 T cell receptor beta chains listed below, sequenced in a study of blood T cell repertoires in COVID-19. Libraries were prepared by immunoSEQ multiplex PCR; TCRdb keeps only in-frame clonotypes and omits some of them. The sample includes approximately 170,000 clones, approximately 82% of them seen just once. What was sequenced was PBMCs or T cells enriched from blood (not recorded which). The source of these receptors is a woman aged 45 to 65 in a cohort exposed to, infected with or recovered from COVID-19 (not recorded which).

The rearrangement uses TRBV29-1 and TRBJ2-3; 7 bases are a match to TRBD1. V shed 7 bases and J 4 bases; nucleotides not matched to a gene: 8. Germline lookup yields CDR1 SQVTM and CDR2 ANQGSEA. The CDR3 loop spans 13 amino acids. For the CDR3, the DNA is TGCAGCGATACGGGACAGTTCGCAGATACGCAGTATTTT. Encoded protein: CSDTGQFADTQYF.

The chain links TRBV9 to TRBJ2-7; D is perhaps TRBD1 (5 bases). Trimming stripped 3 bases from V and 0 bases from J, with 10 bases between. The CDR3 loop spans 14 amino acids. In germline, CDR1 is SGDLS, CDR2 YYNGEE. Here the CDR3 reads CASSARVDSYEQYF. Written as DNA, the CDR3 is TGTGCCAGCAGCGCCAGGGTTGACTCCTACGAGCAGTACTTC.

A single count supports this clone. The chain employs TRBV12-3 or TRBV12-4 and TRBJ1-2; TRBD1 aligns across 8 bases. The V segment lost 3 bases and the J segment 7 bases; nucleotides outside the gene matches: 4. The CDR3 is made up of 13 amino acids. Written as DNA, the CDR3 is TGTGCCAGCAGTTTGAGCAGGGGGCCTGGCTACACCTTC. It codes for CASSLSRGPGYTF.

A remark on this clone: Other DNA sequences of this sample code for an identical CDR3. V gene TRBV7-2 combines with J gene TRBJ1-1; D gene ambiguous. The CDR3 consists of 13 residues. Deletions cut 3 bases from V and 2 bases from J, with 7 bases between. Per the germline V gene, CDR1 is SGHTA and CDR2 is FQGNSA. The CDR3, as DNA: TGTGCCAGCAGCTTCTCAGTAAACACTGAAGCTTTCTTT. This encodes CASSFSVNTEAFF.

This chain uses TRBV3-1 (or the pseudogene TRBV3-2) with TRBJ1-5, with 7 positions matching TRBD1. J lost 7 bases, V lost 2 bases, and 8 bases had no gene match. Germline CDR1 and CDR2: LGHDT and YNNKEL (reference sequence). The CDR3 contains 15 residues. DNA for the CDR3: TGTGCCAGCAGCCAAAACGAGGGGGCAGGGCAGCCCCAGCATTTT. Translated, it gives CASSQNEGAGQPQHF.

This chain uses TRBV27 with TRBJ1-4, with TRBD1 as a possible D gene (5 bases). V dropped 6 bases and J dropped 8 bases, with 16 bases sitting between them. Per germline, CDR1 MNHEY and CDR2 SMNVEV (reference sequence). CDR3 length: 14 amino acids. Here the CDR3 reads CASRQYSGGEKLFF. The CDR3 nucleotides are TGTGCCAGCAGGCAATACAGTGGGGGGGAAAAACTGTTTTTT.

The chain joins TRBV19 to TRBJ1-1, with a weak D call TRBD1 (5 bases). Between the trimmed V and J ends, which lost 6 bases and 1 base, there was a span of 9 bases. There are 13 residues in the CDR3. CDR1 is LNHDA, CDR2 SQIVND, per germline (reference sequence). The CDR3 bases are TGTGCCAGTAGGAGGACACCGAACACTGAAGCTTTCTTT. It yields the protein CASRRTPNTEAFF.

This rearrangement joins TRBV4-3 to TRBJ2-3; 12 bases align to TRBD2. The germline gives CDR1 LGHNA, CDR2 YSLEER. The CDR3 covers 16 residues. After removal of 3 bases from V and 4 bases from J, the junction contained 5 bases not matched to a gene. CDR3 DNA sequence: TGCGCCAGCAGCCATCCCACTAGCGGGGGGCCAGATACGCAGTATTTT. Translated: CASSHPTSGGPDTQYF.

V gene TRBV19 combines with J gene TRBJ1-4; D is ambiguous. The V end was cut by 5 bases, the J end by 6 bases, with 7 bases between. Germline lookup yields CDR1 LNHDA and CDR2 SQIVND (reference sequence). CDR3 size: 12 residues. CDR3 DNA: TGTGCCAGTAGTGAGCGGGATGAAAAACTGTTTTTT. Translating it yields CASSERDEKLFF.

The V call is TRBV19, the J call TRBJ2-5, with D perhaps matching TRBD2 (6 bases). Trimming left V 5 bases short and J 2 bases short, with 18 bases between. CDR1 is LNHDA and CDR2 is SQIVND in the germline V gene (reference sequence). The CDR3 length is 16 residues. CDR3 residues: CASSLTGAGKQETQYF. In DNA, the CDR3 is TGTGCCAGTAGTCTCACCGGGGCGGGGAAACAAGAGACCCAGTACTTC.

The rearrangement links TRBV9 to TRBJ1-6, with D possibly matching TRBD1 (6 bases). Germline assignment: CDR1 SGDLS and CDR2 YYNGEE. With 0 bases removed from V and 9 bases from J, the gap between germline ends came to 10 bases. The CDR3 contains 14 residues. The CDR3 here is CASSVEGDGSPLHF. The DNA for the CDR3 is TGTGCCAGCAGCGTAGAGGGGGATGGTTCACCCCTCCACTTT.

This chain connects TRBV28 to TRBJ2-7; D is possibly TRBD1 (6 bases). Germline V gene sequence: CDR1 MDHEN, CDR2 SYDVKM. V gave up 2 bases and J gave up 7 bases, with 15 bases separating them. The CDR3 contains 14 residues. The CDR3 loop reads CASSLPRQVVEQYF. The CDR3 DNA reads as TGTGCCAGCAGTTTACCCCGACAGGTGGTGGAGCAGTACTTC.

The CDR3 region has the DNA TGCGCCAGCAGCTTGGAACAGAACACTGAAGCTTTCTTT. This codes for CASSLEQNTEAFF. The chain has TRBV5-1 and TRBJ1-1; D remains ambiguous. CDR1 and CDR2 (germline): SGHRS, YFSETQ. CDR3 length: 13 residues. V was trimmed by 0 bases and J by 1 base, leaving 4 bases between them.

This clone was detected only once. The genes are TRBV2 and TRBJ1-5; 8 nucleotides agree with TRBD1. CDR3 length equals 18 residues. The ends lost 3 bases at V and 0 bases at J; junction bases unmatched: 10. Germline values: CDR1 SNHLY, CDR2 FYNNEI. The DNA of the CDR3 is TGTGCCAGCAGTGACTCCGGGACAGGCCGACATAGCAATCAGCCCCAGCATTTT. This translates into CASSDSGTGRHSNQPQHF.

The gene calls are TRBV11-3 and TRBJ1-6; D might be TRBD1 (6 bases). The V gene's germline CDR1 is SGHNT and CDR2 YENEEA. The CDR3 spans 18 residues. V was cut by 5 bases and J by 2 bases, with 19 bases left in between. The CDR3 DNA is TGTGCCAGCAGCCCGACAGGTTCCCTCAAGGCCTATAATTCACCCCTCCACTTT. This gives the protein CASSPTGSLKAYNSPLHF.

A single count supports this clone. The chain is built from TRBV7-9 and TRBJ2-1; D unresolved. This CDR3 is built from 14 residues. Between the trimmed V and J ends, which lost 5 bases and 7 bases, there was a span of 15 bases. From germline, CDR1 is SEHNR and CDR2 FQNEAQ (reference sequence). For the CDR3, the DNA is TGTGCCAGCAGCAACCGAACAGTCCCAAATGAGCAGTTCTTC. As protein: CASSNRTVPNEQFF.

This chain links TRBV10-1 with TRBJ1-2; 8 bases align to TRBD1. The CDR3 covers 21 residues. Germline-derived CDR1 and CDR2 are WNHNN and SYGVQD (reference sequence). Trimming cost V 6 bases and J 6 bases; bases outside gene matches: 30. The DNA of the CDR3 is TGCGCCAGCAGCTATAACGACAGAGCCTTGGGGGCCCAGGACAGGGTGGATGGCTACACCTTC. This codes for CASSYNDRALGAQDRVDGYTF.

This chain uses TRBV19 with TRBJ2-7, with 7 bases aligning to TRBD1. The CDR3 covers 14 residues. V shed 5 bases, J shed 3 bases, and the junction held 7 bases outside the gene matches. Germline assignment: CDR1 LNHDA and CDR2 SQIVND (reference sequence). Here the CDR3 reads CASSSGTDFYEQYF. CDR3 nucleotides: TGTGCCAGTAGTTCCGGGACAGATTTCTACGAGCAGTACTTC.

The rearrangement links TRBV11-2 to TRBJ2-1, with TRBD2 as a possible D gene (6 bases). The CDR3 is made up of 14 amino acids. The germline V gene encodes CDR1 SGHAT and CDR2 FQNNGV. V dropped 7 bases and J dropped 3 bases, with 13 bases sitting between them. CDR3 coding DNA: TGTGCCAGCACCCCCGCGGGGCTCTACAATGAGCAGTTCTTC. This gives the protein CASTPAGLYNEQFF.

The CDR3 reads CASSPSGGDQPQHF. The DNA for the CDR3 is TGTGCCAGCAGCCCAAGCGGGGGGGATCAGCCCCAGCATTTT. This rearrangement joins TRBV3-1 (or the pseudogene TRBV3-2) to TRBJ1-5; tentatively, D is TRBD1 (5 bases). Trimming cost V 4 bases and J 5 bases, with 12 bases left between them. CDR1 LGHDT and CDR2 YNNKEL come from the germline V gene (reference sequence). This CDR3 is built from 14 residues.